Sequencing of this T cell receptor beta chain was carried out in a study of T cell responses to AZD1222 COVID-19 vaccine. This CDR3 region has 16 residues. V lost 4 bases, J lost 4 bases, and 13 bases stayed unmatched. Germline assignment: CDR1 SGHNT and CDR2 YYREEE (reference sequence). Assay: immunoSEQ multiplex PCR; the TCRdb copy retains only in-frame clones and omits some. The sample contains about 180,000 clones, approximately 90% of which appear only once. This rearrangement joins TRBV5-4 to TRBJ2-5; 7 nucleotides agree with TRBD1. This TCR came from an adult who received the AZD1222 COVID-19 vaccine. Sequenced material: peripheral blood, taken 28 days after the second AZD1222 dose. CDR3 protein: CASSQTGTVGRETQYF. The CDR3 DNA is TGTGCCAGCAGCCAGACAGGGACGGTTGGTAGAGAGACCCAGTACTTC. The full variable domain, with the rest looked up from reference TRBV5-4 and TRBJ2-5, is ETGVTQSPTHLIKTRGQQVTLRCSSQSGHNTVSWYQQALGQGPQFIFQYYREEENGRGNFPPRFSGLQFPNYSSELNVNALELDDSALYLCASSQTGTVGRETQYFGPGTRLLVL.